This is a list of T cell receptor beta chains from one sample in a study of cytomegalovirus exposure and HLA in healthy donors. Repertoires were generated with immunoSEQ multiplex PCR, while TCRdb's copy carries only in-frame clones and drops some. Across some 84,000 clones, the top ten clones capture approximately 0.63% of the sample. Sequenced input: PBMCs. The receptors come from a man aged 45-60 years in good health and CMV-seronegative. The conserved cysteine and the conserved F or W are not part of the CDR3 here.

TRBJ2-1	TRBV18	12	ASSRPQGYNEQF
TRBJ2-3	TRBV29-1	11	SVAGLAADTQY
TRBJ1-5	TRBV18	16	ASSKTGVSSGSRQPQH
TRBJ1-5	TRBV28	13	ASSSGDRTNQPQH
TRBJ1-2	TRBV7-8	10	ASSLRDAGYT
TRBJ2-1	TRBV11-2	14	ASSRTGQGAYNEQF
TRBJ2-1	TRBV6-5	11	ASSYSVRDEQF
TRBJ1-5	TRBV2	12	ASSLQGGNQPQH
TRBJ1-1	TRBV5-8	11	AITGGVNTEAF
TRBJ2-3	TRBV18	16	ASSLYRQGASSTDTQY
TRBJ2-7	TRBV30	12	AWNPTGGLYEQY
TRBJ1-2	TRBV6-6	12	ASSSTGSNYGYT
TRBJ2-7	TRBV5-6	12	AGSGQGYSYEQY
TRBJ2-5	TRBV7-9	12	ASSLHGAQETQY
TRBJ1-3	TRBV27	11	ASGKTGGNTIY
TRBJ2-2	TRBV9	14	ASSVAAQGRTGELF
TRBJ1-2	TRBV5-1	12	ASSLGQENYGYT
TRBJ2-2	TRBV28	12	ASSSGEVTGELF
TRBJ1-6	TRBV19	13	ASSMAFAGAAPPH
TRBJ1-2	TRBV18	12	ASSPTGAENGYT
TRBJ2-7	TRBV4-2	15	ASSQEAGKGISYEQY
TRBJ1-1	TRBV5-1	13	ASSPTGTTNTEAF
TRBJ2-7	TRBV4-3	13	ASSRDREYSYEQY
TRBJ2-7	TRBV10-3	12	AIRLTGSSYEQY
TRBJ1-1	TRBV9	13	ASSVATVSNTEAF
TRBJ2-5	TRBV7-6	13	ASSLAGSGGETQY
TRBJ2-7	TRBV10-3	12	AIRADRSSYEQY
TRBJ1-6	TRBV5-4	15	ASSLEAGGSYNSPLH
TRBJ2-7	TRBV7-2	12	ASSLVLAMHEQY
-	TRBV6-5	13	ASSPSGTGNYEQY
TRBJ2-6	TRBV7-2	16	ASSSRLAGGPGANVLT
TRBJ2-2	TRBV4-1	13	ASRRQGTNTGELF
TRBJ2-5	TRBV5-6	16	ASSLEVEWRGERETQY
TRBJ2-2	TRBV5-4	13	ASSLGQGNTGELF
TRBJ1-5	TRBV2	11	ASRHDSGQPQH
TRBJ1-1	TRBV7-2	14	ASSLNPGAANTEAF
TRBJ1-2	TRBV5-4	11	ASSQRSYYGYT
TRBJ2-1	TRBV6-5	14	ASSYKGVHSYNEQF
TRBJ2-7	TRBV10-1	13	ASSAPGGGSYEQY
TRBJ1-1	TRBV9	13	ASSVGDKLRTEAF
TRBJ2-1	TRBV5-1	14	ASSLGSSGGYNEQF
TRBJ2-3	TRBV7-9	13	ASSLLGGAQDTQY
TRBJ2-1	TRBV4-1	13	ASSDAAVSYNEQF
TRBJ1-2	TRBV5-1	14	ASSLGDLVLSYGYT
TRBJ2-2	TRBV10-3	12	ATMRTDGVGELF
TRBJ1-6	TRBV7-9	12	ASSLGRGPSPLH
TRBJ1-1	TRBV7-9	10	ASSYGNTEAF
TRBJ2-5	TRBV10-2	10	ASSVDRETQY
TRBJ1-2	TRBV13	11	ASSPQQGHGYT
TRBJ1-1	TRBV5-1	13	ASSPGDRMNTEAF
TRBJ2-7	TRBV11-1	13	ASSSVGLAPYEQY
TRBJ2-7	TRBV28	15	ASSLSGTGVPSYEQY
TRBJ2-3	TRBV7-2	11	ASSLSTGRTQY
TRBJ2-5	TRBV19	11	ASSMGQSETQY
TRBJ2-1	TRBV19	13	ASSTHSGSYNEQF
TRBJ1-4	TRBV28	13	ASSSTGGSNEKLF
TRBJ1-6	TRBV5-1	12	ASRPAGDDSPLH
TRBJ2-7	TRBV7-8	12	ASSFSREGGEQY